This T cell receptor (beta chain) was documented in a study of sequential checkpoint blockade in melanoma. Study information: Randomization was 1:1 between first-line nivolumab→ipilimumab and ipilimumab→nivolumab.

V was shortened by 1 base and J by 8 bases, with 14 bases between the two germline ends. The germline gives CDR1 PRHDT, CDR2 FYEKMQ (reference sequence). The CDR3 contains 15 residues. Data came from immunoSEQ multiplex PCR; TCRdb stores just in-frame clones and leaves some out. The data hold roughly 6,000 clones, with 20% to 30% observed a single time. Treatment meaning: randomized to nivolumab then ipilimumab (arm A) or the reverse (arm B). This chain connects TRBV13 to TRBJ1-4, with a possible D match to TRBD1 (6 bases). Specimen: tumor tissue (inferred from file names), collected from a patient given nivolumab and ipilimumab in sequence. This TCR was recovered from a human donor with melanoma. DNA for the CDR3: TGTGCCAGCAGCTTAGACAGGGCCGGGTGGGAAAAACTGTTTTTT. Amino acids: CASSLDRAGWEKLFF.